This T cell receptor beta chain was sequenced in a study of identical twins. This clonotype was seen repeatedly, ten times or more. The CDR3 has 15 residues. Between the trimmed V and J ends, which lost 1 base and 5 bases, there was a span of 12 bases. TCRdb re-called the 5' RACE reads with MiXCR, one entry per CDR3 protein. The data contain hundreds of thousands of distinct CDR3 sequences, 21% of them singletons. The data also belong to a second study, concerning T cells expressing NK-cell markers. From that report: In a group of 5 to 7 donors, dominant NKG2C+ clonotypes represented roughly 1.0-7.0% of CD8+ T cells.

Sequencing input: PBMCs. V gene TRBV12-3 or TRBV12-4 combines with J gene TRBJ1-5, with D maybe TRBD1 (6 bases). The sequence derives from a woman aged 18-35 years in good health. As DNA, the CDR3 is TGTGCCAGCAGTTTAGAGGGGGACTGGGATCAGCCCCAGCATTTT. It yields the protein CASSLEGDWDQPQHF.